The 24 T cell receptor beta chains listed next were all sequenced from one sample in a study of CD8 T cells in ankylosing spondylitis. General study points: Blood of patients with ankylosing spondylitis appeared to be characterized by a TCR beta motif of eight highly homologous variants.

These TCRs are of unknown antigen specificity. TCRdb fed the 5' RACE reads into MiXCR, producing one record per CDR3 protein. The table lists about 210,000 distinct CDR3 sequences, approximately 7.3% of them singletons. The sample taken for sequencing was blood, either unsorted or a sorted T cell fraction (not recorded which). Receptor source: a male donor with ankylosing spondylitis.

The V call is TRBV20-1, the J call TRBJ2-6, with no clear D. Trimming left V 3 bases short and J 1 base short, with 10 bases between. Germline V gene sequence: CDR1 DFQATT, CDR2 SNEGSKA (reference sequence). CDR3 length: 15 amino acids. Written as DNA, the CDR3 is TGCAGTGCTAGCTATGGGAAGTCTGGGGCCAACGTCCTGACTTTC. Its translation: CSASYGKSGANVLTF.

The sample holds a few counts of this clonotype. The chain employs TRBV4-3 and TRBJ2-6, with D perhaps matching TRBD1 (6 bases). The germline V and J ends were trimmed by 4 bases and 1 base, with 20 bases remaining between them. CDR1 LGHNA and CDR2 YSLEER come from the germline V gene. The CDR3 is made up of 19 amino acids. The CDR3 nucleotides read TGCGCCAGCAGCCCAGAAGGGGGTAGGGCGCCTTCTGGGGCCAACGTCCTGACTTTC. Its translation: CASSPEGGRAPSGANVLTF.

This chain joins TRBV20-1 and TRBJ2-3; 11 nucleotides match TRBD1. The V and J ends lost 0 bases and 6 bases, in that order; junction bases with no gene match: 5. Germline lookup yields CDR1 DFQATT and CDR2 SNEGSKA (reference sequence). The CDR3 is made up of 15 amino acids. CDR3 sequence reads: CSAREGTGGMDTQYF. CDR3 bases: TGCAGTGCTAGAGAAGGGACAGGGGGAATGGATACGCAGTATTTT.

This clonotype was detected many times. This chain uses TRBV10-1 with TRBJ2-5; D may be TRBD1 (5 bases). Trimming took 2 bases from V and 1 from J, leaving 8 bases between them. Germline CDR1 reads WNHNN; CDR2 reads SYGVQD (reference sequence). This CDR3 comprises 14 residues. The CDR3 protein is CASSERGTQETQYF. As DNA, the CDR3 is TGCGCCAGCAGTGAGAGGGGTACCCAAGAGACCCAGTACTTC.

This clonotype was counted between two and nine times. The chain recombines TRBV10-2 with TRBJ2-7; TRBD1 matches 11 bases. This CDR3 has 15 residues. The germline CDR1 and CDR2 sequences are WSHSY and SAAADI. V was pared by 6 bases and J by 1 base, with 5 bases of the junction left unmatched. The CDR3 DNA reads TGCGCCAGCAGAGAGGACAGGGGGCTTTCCTACGAGCAGTACTTC. Its translation is CASREDRGLSYEQYF.

This clonotype was counted at least ten times. The rearrangement uses TRBV7-9 and TRBJ2-6; the D is unclear. In germline, CDR1 is SEHNR, CDR2 FQNEAQ (reference sequence). The V gene lost 5 bases and the J gene lost 0 bases, with 8 bases spanning the gap. The CDR3 has 15 amino acids. The CDR3 DNA follows: TGTGCCAGCAGCCCGTCTACCTCTGGGGCCAACGTCCTGACTTTC. Translation gives CASSPSTSGANVLTF.

The J gene is TRBJ2-5, the V gene TRBV6-1; 11 positions agree with TRBD2. Germline V gene lookup returns CDR1 MNHNS and CDR2 SASEGT. Trimming cost V 6 bases and J 5 bases; bases outside gene matches: 11. This CDR3 region has 16 residues. CDR3 DNA sequence: TGTGCCAGCAGCCTTTTAGCGGGGGGGCTTCGGGAGACCCAGTACTTC. This encodes CASSLLAGGLRETQYF.

V is TRBV28 and J is TRBJ1-6; no firm D call. The CDR3 is made up of 17 amino acids. The V gene lost 4 bases and the J gene lost 2 bases, with 15 bases spanning the gap. CDR1 MDHEN and CDR2 SYDVKM come from the germline V gene. CDR3 loop: CASSSKQRSAYNSPLHF. CDR3 in DNA: TGTGCCAGCAGTTCGAAACAGCGCTCTGCCTATAATTCACCCCTCCACTTT.

In its sample, this clonotype was seen many times. The V call is TRBV6-5, the J call TRBJ2-1; 9 bases align to TRBD1. The CDR3 sequence is 17 residues long. CDR1 MNHEY and CDR2 SVGAGI come from the germline V gene. With 4 bases clipped from V and 3 bases from J, the junction kept 10 bases outside the gene matches. The CDR3 DNA is TGTGCCAGCAGTTCACTTCCGGGACAGGGCCTCTACAATGAGCAGTTCTTC. It encodes CASSSLPGQGLYNEQFF.

This chain links TRBV11-3 with TRBJ2-3, with D possibly matching TRBD1 (6 bases). The length of the CDR3 is 15 residues. V was pared by 1 base and J by 3 bases, with 11 bases between. Germline loops: CDR1 SGHNT, CDR2 YENEEA. The CDR3 loop is CASSLGGPETDTQYF. The CDR3 region has the DNA TGTGCCAGCAGCTTAGGGGGGCCGGAGACAGATACGCAGTATTTT.

Judged by abundance, this clonotype is medium-sized. The J gene is TRBJ2-7, the V gene TRBV15; TRBD2 matches at 13 bases. The germline V gene has CDR1 LNHNV and CDR2 YYDKDF (reference sequence). The CDR3 has 15 amino acids. V trimming: 4 bases; J trimming: 2 bases; junction bases outside the gene matches: 2. The CDR3: CATSTGLAGAYEQYF. The CDR3 bases are TGTGCCACCAGCACAGGACTAGCGGGGGCCTACGAGCAGTACTTC.

V is TRBV11-3 and J is TRBJ2-5; D is uncertain. The germline V gene encodes CDR1 SGHNT and CDR2 YENEEA. The length of the CDR3 is 13 residues. Trimming took 0 bases from V and 3 from J, leaving 5 bases between them. This CDR3 is CASSLDMEETQYF. CDR3 nucleotide sequence: TGTGCCAGCAGCTTAGATATGGAAGAGACCCAGTACTTC.

This clonotype was observed many times. This chain uses TRBV7-9 with TRBJ2-5; unclear D gene. The CDR3 runs to 13 residues. Germline CDR1 SEHNR, CDR2 FQNEAQ (reference sequence). Trimming cost V 5 bases and J 7 bases, with 14 bases left between them. The CDR3: CASSPSGSGTQYF. The CDR3 bases are TGTGCCAGCAGCCCGTCCGGCTCAGGGACCCAGTACTTC.

In this sample, this clonotype turned up many times. Here the CDR3 DNA reads TGTGCCAGCAGTCTAGTGGCAGTTCCCCAGCATTTT. It yields the protein CASSLVAVPQHF. The genes are TRBV7-8 and TRBJ1-5; D unresolved. Between the trimmed V and J ends, which lost 6 bases and 10 bases, there was a span of 13 bases. CDR1 is SGHVS and CDR2 is FQNEAQ in the germline V gene. This CDR3 is 12 amino acids long. Full variable domain (missing parts from reference TRBV7-8 and TRBJ1-5): GAGVSQSPRYKVAKRGQDVALRCDPISGHVSLFWYQQALGQGPEFLTYFQNEAQLDKSGLPSDRFFAERPEGSVSTLKIQRTQQEDSAVYLCASSLVAVPQHFGDGTRLSIL.

This clonotype occurred many times. The chain employs TRBV27 and TRBJ1-5; 9 bases agree with TRBD1. Germline trimming cut 6 bases from V and 6 bases from J; bases unmatched to any gene: 9. The V gene's germline CDR1 is MNHEY and CDR2 SMNVEV (reference sequence). This CDR3 spans 15 amino acids. The CDR3 nucleotides are TGTGCCAGCAGAAGCGGGACAGGGACGTCTCAGCCCCAGCATTTT. Its translation is CASRSGTGTSQPQHF.

This clonotype has more than one count but fewer than ten. This rearrangement joins TRBV12-3 or TRBV12-4 to TRBJ2-3; the match to TRBD1 covers 10 bases. This CDR3 contains 16 residues. V shed 5 bases, J shed 0 bases, and the junction held 5 bases outside the gene matches. The CDR3 DNA reads TGTGCCAGCAGTCCCGGGACAGGGGACAGCACAGATACGCAGTATTTT. Protein product: CASSPGTGDSTDTQYF.

Ten or more counts support this clonotype. For the CDR3, the DNA is TGCAGTGCTCGCCCCAGACATTCTCAGTTCTTC. It yields the protein CSARPRHSQFF. This rearrangement joins TRBV20-1 to TRBJ2-1; D is unclear. Germline assignment: CDR1 DFQATT and CDR2 SNEGSKA (reference sequence). Trimming took 5 bases from V and 13 from J, leaving 15 bases between them. The CDR3 sequence is 11 residues long.

This clonotype was recorded a few times. The rearrangement links TRBV29-1 to TRBJ1-1, with 8 bases that match TRBD1. The CDR3 runs 11 residues. Germline trimming cut 7 bases from V and 4 bases from J; bases unmatched to any gene: 2. Germline CDR1 and CDR2: SQVTM and ANQGSEA. CDR3 DNA: TGCAGCGCAGGACAGGGCACTGAAGCTTTCTTT. It translates to CSAGQGTEAFF.

A few counts support this clonotype. The V gene is TRBV10-2, the J gene TRBJ1-3; D is perhaps TRBD1 (5 bases). CDR1 is WSHSY, CDR2 SAAADI, per germline. Deletions cut 7 bases from V and 0 bases from J, with 10 bases between. The CDR3 contains 14 residues. For the CDR3, the DNA is TGCGCCAGCATGAACGGGGCCTCTGGAAACACCATATATTTT. Translation: CASMNGASGNTIYF.

This clonotype was seen ten or more times. The rearrangement uses TRBV7-9 and TRBJ1-2; D gene uncertain. The CDR3 loop spans 12 amino acids. Germline loops: CDR1 SEHNR, CDR2 FQNEAQ (reference sequence). V was cut by 3 bases and J by 6 bases, with 8 bases left in between. The CDR3, as DNA: TGTGCCAGCAGCTTGGTAAAAGATGGCTACACCTTC. It specifies CASSLVKDGYTF.

A few counts support this clonotype. The V and J genes are TRBV6-1 and TRBJ2-1, with D maybe TRBD2 (6 bases). Trimming shortened V by 8 bases and J by 3 bases, and 14 bases separated the two germline ends. CDR3 size: 14 residues. Germline CDR1 reads MNHNS; CDR2 reads SASEGT. CDR3 DNA: TGTGCCAGCCGGCCCCGCGGGAACTACAATGAGCAGTTCTTC. It specifies CASRPRGNYNEQFF.

This clonotype has more than one count but fewer than ten. CDR3 sequence reads: CASSLTEKSLLSGELFF. CDR3 in DNA: TGTGCCAGCAGCTTGACGGAGAAATCCCTTCTGTCCGGGGAGCTGTTTTTT. V usage is TRBV7-8 and J usage is TRBJ2-2; no definite D call. With 3 bases removed from V and 6 bases from J, the gap between germline ends came to 20 bases. The CDR3 has 17 residues. Germline lookup yields CDR1 SGHVS and CDR2 FQNEAQ.

This clonotype was counted at least ten times. The chain carries TRBV11-2 and TRBJ2-1, with D perhaps matching TRBD2 (6 bases). V lost 7 bases, J lost 5 bases, and 21 bases lay in between. Germline V CDR1 and CDR2: SGHAT, FQNNGV. This CDR3 is built from 16 residues. The CDR3 nucleotides are TGTGCCAGCACCCCCTACGGAGGGAGAGGGAACAATGAGCAGTTCTTC. It yields the protein CASTPYGGRGNNEQFF.

As for this clonotype: One junction end disagrees with the germline gene, perhaps due to a read error. J is TRBJ2-7 and V is TRBV6-4; D possibly matches TRBD1 or TRBD2 (6 bases each). Looked up from germline, CDR1 is MRHNA and CDR2 is SNTAGT. There are 15 residues in the CDR3. This CDR3 is CASSAQGGSSDEQYF. The CDR3, as DNA: TGTGCCAGCAGTGCACAGGGAGGATCCTCCGACGAGCAGTACTTC.